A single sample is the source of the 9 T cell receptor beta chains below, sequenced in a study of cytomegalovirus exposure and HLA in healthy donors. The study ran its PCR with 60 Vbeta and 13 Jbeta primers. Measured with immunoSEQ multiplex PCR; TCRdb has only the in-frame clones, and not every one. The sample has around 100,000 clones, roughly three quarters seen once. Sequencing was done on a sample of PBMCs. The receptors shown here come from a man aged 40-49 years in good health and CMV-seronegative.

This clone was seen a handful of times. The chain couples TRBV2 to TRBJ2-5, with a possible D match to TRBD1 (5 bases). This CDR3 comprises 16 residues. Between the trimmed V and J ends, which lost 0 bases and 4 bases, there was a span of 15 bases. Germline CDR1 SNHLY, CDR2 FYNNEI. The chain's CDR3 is CASSEAGAGLGETQYF. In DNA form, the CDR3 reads TGTGCCAGCAGTGAAGCGGGTGCAGGGTTAGGAGAGACCCAGTACTTC. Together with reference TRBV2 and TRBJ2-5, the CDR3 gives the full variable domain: EPEVTQTPSHQVTQMGQEVILRCVPISNHLYFYWYRQILGQKVEFLVSFYNNEISEKSEIFDDQFSVERPDGSNFTLKIRSTKLEDSAMYFCASSEAGAGLGETQYFGPGTRLLVL.

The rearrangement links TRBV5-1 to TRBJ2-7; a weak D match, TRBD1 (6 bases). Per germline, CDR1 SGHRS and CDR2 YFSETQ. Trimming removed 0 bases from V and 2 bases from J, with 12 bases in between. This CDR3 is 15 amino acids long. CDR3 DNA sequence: TGCGCCAGCAGCTTGGCTTCCCAGGGGCCCTACGAGCAGTACTTC. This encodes CASSLASQGPYEQYF.

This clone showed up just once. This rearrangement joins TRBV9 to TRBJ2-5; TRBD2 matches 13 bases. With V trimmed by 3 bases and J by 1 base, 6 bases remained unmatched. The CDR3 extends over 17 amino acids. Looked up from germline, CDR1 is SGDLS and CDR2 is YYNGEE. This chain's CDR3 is CASSAGGTSGVQETQYF. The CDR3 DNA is TGTGCCAGCAGCGCTGGGGGGACTAGCGGGGTCCAAGAGACCCAGTACTTC.

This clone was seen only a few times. The CDR3 DNA sequence: TGTGCCAGCAGCCCTACTAGCGCCTCCTACGAGCAGTACTTC. It yields the protein CASSPTSASYEQYF. The chain links TRBV6-1 to TRBJ2-7; TRBD2 matches at 7 bases. Germline values: CDR1 MNHNS, CDR2 SASEGT. The CDR3 consists of 14 residues. After removal of 6 bases from V and 0 bases from J, the junction contained 5 bases not matched to a gene.

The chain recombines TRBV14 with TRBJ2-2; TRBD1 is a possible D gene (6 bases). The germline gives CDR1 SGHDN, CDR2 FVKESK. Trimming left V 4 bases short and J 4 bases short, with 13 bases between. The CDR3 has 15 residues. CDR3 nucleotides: TGTGCCAGCAGCCCTACAGGGTTCGGCACCGGGGAGCTGTTTTTT. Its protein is CASSPTGFGTGELFF.

CDR3 loop: CASSESFSGGLDEQFF. The CDR3 region has the DNA TGCGCCAGCAGTGAGTCGTTTTCGGGGGGGCTCGATGAGCAGTTCTTC. This chain links TRBV10-1 with TRBJ2-1; 8 bases line up with TRBD2. The ends lost 0 bases at V and 8 bases at J; junction bases unmatched: 9. The CDR3 runs to 16 residues. Germline V lookup: CDR1 WNHNN, CDR2 SYGVQD (reference sequence).

CDR3 sequence: CASRPHSNPNSPLHF. CDR3 DNA sequence: TGTGCCAGCAGGCCCCATAGTAATCCCAATTCACCCCTCCACTTT. The chain couples TRBV2 to TRBJ1-6, with D unresolved. Trimming pared 6 bases from V and 7 bases from J, leaving 16 bases between. Germline lookup yields CDR1 SNHLY and CDR2 FYNNEI. The CDR3 totals 15 residues. Complete variable domain (other parts from reference TRBV2 and TRBJ1-6): EPEVTQTPSHQVTQMGQEVILRCVPISNHLYFYWYRQILGQKVEFLVSFYNNEISEKSEIFDDQFSVERPDGSNFTLKIRSTKLEDSAMYFCASRPHSNPNSPLHFGNGTRLTVT.

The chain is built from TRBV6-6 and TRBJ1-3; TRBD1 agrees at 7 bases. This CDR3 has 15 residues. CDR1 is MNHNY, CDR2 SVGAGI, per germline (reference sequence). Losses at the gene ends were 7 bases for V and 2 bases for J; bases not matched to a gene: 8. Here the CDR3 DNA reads TGTGCCAGCACTCAGGGGGGTACACCTGGAAACACCATATATTTT. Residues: CASTQGGTPGNTIYF.

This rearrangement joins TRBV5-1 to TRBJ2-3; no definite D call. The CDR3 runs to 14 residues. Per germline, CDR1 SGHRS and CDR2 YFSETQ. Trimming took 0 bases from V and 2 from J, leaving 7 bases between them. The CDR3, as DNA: TGCGCCAGCAGCTTGGGACTTGACACAGATACGCAGTATTTT. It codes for CASSLGLDTDTQYF.